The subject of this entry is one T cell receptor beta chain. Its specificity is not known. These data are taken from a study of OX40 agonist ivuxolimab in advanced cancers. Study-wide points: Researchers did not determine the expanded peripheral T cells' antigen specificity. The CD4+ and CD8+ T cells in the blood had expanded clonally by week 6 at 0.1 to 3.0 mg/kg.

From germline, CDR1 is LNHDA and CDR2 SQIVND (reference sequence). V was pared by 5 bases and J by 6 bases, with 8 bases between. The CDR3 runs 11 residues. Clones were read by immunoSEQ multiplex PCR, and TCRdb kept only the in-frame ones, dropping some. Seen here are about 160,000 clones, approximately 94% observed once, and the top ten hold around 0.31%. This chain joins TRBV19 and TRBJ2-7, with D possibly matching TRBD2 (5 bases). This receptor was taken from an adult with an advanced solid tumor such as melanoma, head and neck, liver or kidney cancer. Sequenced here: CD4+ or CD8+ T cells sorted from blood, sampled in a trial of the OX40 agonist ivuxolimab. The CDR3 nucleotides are TGTGCCAGTAGTTTACTAGGCGAGCAGTACTTC. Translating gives CASSLLGEQYF.